The 28 T cell receptor beta chains below come from one sample, sequenced in a study of T cell responses to AZD1222 COVID-19 vaccine. Sequencing was performed with immunoSEQ multiplex PCR; in TCRdb, only in-frame clones are kept and a portion is missing. The sample yields about 140,000 clones, 70% to 90% seen once. The input for sequencing was peripheral blood, taken 28 days after the second AZD1222 dose. The receptors here all came from an adult who received the AZD1222 COVID-19 vaccine.

This chain links TRBV9 with TRBJ2-1; TRBD2 aligns across 14 bases. The CDR3 contains 19 residues. Germline assignment: CDR1 SGDLS and CDR2 YYNGEE. The trim removed 4 bases at V and 0 bases at J, leaving 9 bases unmatched. The CDR3 region has the DNA TGTGCCAGCAGCTCACCGGGACTAGCGGGGGCCCGCTCCTACAATGAGCAGTTCTTC. Its protein is CASSSPGLAGARSYNEQFF. The full variable domain, its missing parts supplied by reference TRBV9 and TRBJ2-1, is DSGVTQTPKHLITATGQRVTLRCSPRSGDLSVYWYQQSLDQGLQFLIQYYNGEERAKGNILERFSAQQFPDLHSELNLSSLELGDSALYFCASSSPGLAGARSYNEQFFGPGTRLTVL.

This clone was recorded only once. The gene calls are TRBV24-1 and TRBJ2-2; D ambiguous. In germline, CDR1 is KGHDR, CDR2 SFDVKD. Trimming took off 8 bases at V and 0 bases at J, with 9 bases between the two ends. The CDR3 consists of 14 residues. In nucleotides, the CDR3 is TGTGCCACCACGACAACCGCGAACACCGGGGAGCTGTTTTTT. Its protein product is CATTTTANTGELFF.

V and J are TRBV7-9 and TRBJ2-5; 8 bases agree with TRBD2. The germline gives CDR1 SEHNR, CDR2 FQNEAQ (reference sequence). V lost 5 bases and J lost 5; bases outside the gene matches: 16. The CDR3 runs 17 residues. The CDR3 region has the DNA TGTGCCAGCAGCCCCCTAGGGCAAGCGGGAGTCGGGGAGACCCAGTACTTC. Its protein is CASSPLGQAGVGETQYF.

The chain uses TRBV5-1 and TRBJ2-7, with 9 bases fitting TRBD2. J gave up 2 bases and V 4 bases, and 7 bases lay outside the gene matches. CDR1 is SGHRS and CDR2 is YFSETQ in the germline V gene. The CDR3 length is 15 residues. This CDR3 reads CASSTLAGAAYEQYF. CDR3 coding DNA: TGCGCCAGCAGCACCTTAGCGGGAGCGGCCTACGAGCAGTACTTC.

This clone showed up just once. V gene TRBV5-5 combines with J gene TRBJ1-2; D call uncertain. There are 14 residues in the CDR3. Trimming removed 4 bases at V and 6 bases at J, with 16 bases between. CDR1 and CDR2 (germline): SGHKS, YYEKEE (reference sequence). The CDR3 is CASSQGGWGDGYTF. The CDR3 bases are TGTGCCAGCAGCCAAGGAGGTTGGGGAGATGGCTACACCTTC.

The chain is built from TRBV10-3 and TRBJ1-3, with a possible D match to TRBD1 (5 bases). The CDR3 spans 15 residues. V was cut by 10 bases and J by 0 bases, with 16 bases left in between. Germline assignment: CDR1 ENHRY and CDR2 SYGVKD. The CDR3 protein is CATGDPRDSGNTIYF. DNA of the CDR3: TGTGCCACCGGGGATCCCAGGGACTCTGGAAACACCATATATTTT.

The genes are TRBV6-5 and TRBJ2-6, with D tentatively TRBD1 or TRBD2 (6 bases each). CDR1 and CDR2 from the germline V gene are MNHEY and SVGAGI. The CDR3 runs to 16 residues. V lost 2 bases and J lost 1, with 9 bases in between. The CDR3 sequence is CASSYKGGSGANVLTF. CDR3 nucleotide sequence: TGTGCCAGCAGTTACAAGGGGGGTTCTGGGGCCAACGTCCTGACTTTC.

The chain is built from TRBV30 and TRBJ1-5, with a tentative D call TRBD1 (5 bases). The CDR3 has 14 amino acids. The V end lost 0 bases, the J end lost 5 bases, and 11 bases lay between the germline ends. Germline V gene sequence: CDR1 GTSNPN, CDR2 SVGIG (reference sequence). CDR3 DNA sequence: TGTGCCTGGAGTGTCGGGACTGAGGATCAGCCCCAGCATTTT. The encoded protein is CAWSVGTEDQPQHF.

This chain connects TRBV7-3 to TRBJ2-3, with TRBD2 matching over 10 bases. The trim removed 3 bases at V and 7 bases at J, leaving 10 bases unmatched. CDR3 length: 16 residues. CDR1 and CDR2 from the germline V gene are SGHTA and FQGTGA. The CDR3 reads CASSFQSGGASNTQYF. CDR3 DNA sequence: TGTGCCAGCAGCTTCCAAAGCGGGGGGGCAAGTAATACGCAGTATTTT.

The V call is TRBV6-5, the J call TRBJ1-2; D gene uncertain. This CDR3 contains 13 residues. V lost 9 bases to trimming and J lost 7 bases, with 18 bases between them. Germline V CDR1 and CDR2: MNHEY, SVGAGI. For the CDR3, the DNA is TGTGCCAGGTCCAGTGGGGTATCGTTTGGCTACACCTTC. Translation: CARSSGVSFGYTF.

The CDR3 here is CSVLGPAGELFF. CDR3 sequence (DNA): TGCAGCGTTCTAGGGCCGGCCGGGGAGCTGTTTTTT. This sequence joins TRBV29-1 and TRBJ2-2; D is uncertain. V was trimmed by 5 bases and J by 6 bases, leaving 10 bases between them. The length of the CDR3 is 12 residues. Germline V CDR1 and CDR2: SQVTM, ANQGSEA.

This chain links TRBV15 with TRBJ2-4; 9 nucleotides line up with TRBD1. Trimming removed 3 bases from V and 12 bases from J; junction bases left unmatched: 9. The CDR3 contains 14 residues. From germline, CDR1 is LNHNV and CDR2 YYDKDF (reference sequence). CDR3 sequence (DNA): TGTGCCACCAGCAGTCCCACAGGGGGCGCGGGTCAGTACTTC. Translated, it gives CATSSPTGGAGQYF.

In its sample, this clone was seen once. J is TRBJ2-4 and V is TRBV27; D is perhaps TRBD1 or TRBD2 (5 bases each). Germline V lookup: CDR1 MNHEY, CDR2 SMNVEV (reference sequence). The ends were cut back, 2 bases at V and 0 bases at J, with 5 bases in the middle. The CDR3 loop spans 14 amino acids. The CDR3 sequence is CASSLGGAKNIQYF. Here the CDR3 DNA reads TGTGCCAGCAGTTTAGGGGGAGCCAAAAACATTCAGTACTTC.

V usage is TRBV7-3 and J usage is TRBJ2-1, with unresolved D. There are 13 residues in the CDR3. Trimming cost V 4 bases and J 6 bases, with 10 bases left between them. The germline V gene has CDR1 SGHTA and CDR2 FQGTGA. CDR3 sequence reads: CASSSGRRNEQFF. In nucleotides, the CDR3 is TGTGCCAGCAGCTCCGGCAGGCGCAATGAGCAGTTCTTC.

The chain has TRBV6-5 and TRBJ1-6; TRBD1 aligns across 9 bases. The CDR3 runs 15 residues. Trimming at V came to 6 bases and at J to 6 bases, leaving 6 bases not matched to a gene. Per germline, CDR1 MNHEY and CDR2 SVGAGI. CDR3 nucleotide sequence: TGTGCCAGCAGCTGGACAGGGGATCGTAATTCACCCCTCCACTTT. Translation: CASSWTGDRNSPLHF.

The chain has TRBV11-1 and TRBJ1-1; D not resolved. The length of the CDR3 is 12 residues. The V end was cut by 3 bases, the J end by 1 base, with 3 bases between. The V gene's germline CDR1 is SGHAT and CDR2 FQDESV (reference sequence). In DNA, the CDR3 is TGTGCCAGCAGCTTTTCGAACACTGAAGCTTTCTTT. Its translation: CASSFSNTEAFF.

This clone occurred once. At the DNA level, this CDR3 is encoded by other sequences in the same sample as well. The rearrangement links TRBV19 to TRBJ1-5, with D uncertain. CDR3 length: 14 residues. Trimming stripped 5 bases from V and 0 bases from J, with 8 bases between. Germline V gene lookup returns CDR1 LNHDA and CDR2 SQIVND (reference sequence). The CDR3 region is CASSSFGSNQPQHF. The CDR3 DNA reads TGTGCCAGTAGTTCGTTTGGTAGCAATCAGCCCCAGCATTTT. Full variable domain (outside the CDR3, taken from reference TRBV19 and TRBJ1-5): DGGITQSPKYLFRKEGQNVTLSCEQNLNHDAMYWYRQDPGQGLRLIYYSQIVNDFQKGDIAEGYSVSREKKESFPLTVTSAQKNPTAFYLCASSSFGSNQPQHFGDGTRLSIL.

The chain joins TRBV19 to TRBJ1-6, with TRBD1 identical over 10 bases. The CDR3 runs to 16 residues. Germline V lookup: CDR1 LNHDA, CDR2 SQIVND (reference sequence). J gave up 9 bases and V 6 bases, and 11 bases lay outside the gene matches. The CDR3 is CASSPGGTGEASPLHF. The CDR3 nucleotides are TGTGCCAGTAGCCCTGGAGGGACAGGGGAGGCTTCACCCCTCCACTTT.

In regard to this clone: Other nucleotide sequences from this sample produce the same CDR3. The chain uses TRBV2 and TRBJ2-5; 8 bases fit TRBD2. From germline, CDR1 is SNHLY and CDR2 FYNNEI. This CDR3 is built from 14 residues. V lost 3 bases to trimming and J lost 5 bases; unmatched junction nucleotides: 5. The CDR3 sequence is CASSDAGGRETQYF. The CDR3 region has the DNA TGTGCCAGCAGTGATGCGGGGGGCCGGGAGACCCAGTACTTC.

This clone was counted between two and nine times. The chain links TRBV10-3 to TRBJ2-1; a weak D match, TRBD2 (5 bases). This CDR3 is 12 amino acids long. Trimming removed 8 bases at V and 8 bases at J, with 13 bases between. Germline V gene data show CDR1 as ENHRY and CDR2 as SYGVKD. CDR3 protein: CAISRDTDEQFF. The CDR3, as DNA: TGTGCCATCTCGAGGGATACAGATGAGCAGTTCTTC.

The chain combines TRBV7-2 with TRBJ1-1; D is perhaps TRBD1 (6 bases). The CDR3 extends over 14 amino acids. V lost 5 bases to trimming and J lost 4 bases, with 14 bases between them. Germline CDR1 and CDR2: SGHTA and FQGNSA. CDR3 nucleotide sequence: TGTGCCAGCAGCCCCCGGACAGAGGGCACTGAAGCTTTCTTT. It yields the protein CASSPRTEGTEAFF. Looking up the rest from reference TRBV7-2 and TRBJ1-1 gives the full variable domain: GAGVSQSPSNKVTEKGKDVELRCDPISGHTALYWYRQSLGQGLEFLIYFQGNSAPDKSGLPSDRFSAERTGGSVSTLTIQRTQQEDSAVYLCASSPRTEGTEAFFGQGTRLTVV.

This clone appeared a single time. The CDR3 nucleotides read TGTGCCAGCAGCAAGAATCCTGAAGAGACCCAGTACTTC. Translation gives CASSKNPEETQYF. This sequence joins TRBV7-3 and TRBJ2-5; D gene ambiguous. In germline, CDR1 is SGHTA, CDR2 FQGTGA. This CDR3 comprises 13 residues. The ends were cut back, 5 bases at V and 3 bases at J, with 10 bases in the middle.

V gene TRBV19 combines with J gene TRBJ2-7, with D possibly matching TRBD1 (6 bases). CDR1 is LNHDA, CDR2 SQIVND, per germline (reference sequence). The CDR3 is 14 amino acids. V lost 5 bases to trimming and J lost 0 bases, with 11 bases between them. The CDR3: CASSARRGSYEQYF. CDR3 DNA sequence: TGTGCCAGTAGTGCCCGCAGGGGCTCCTACGAGCAGTACTTC.

V usage is TRBV9 and J usage is TRBJ1-3, with D perhaps TRBD1 (6 bases). Between the trimmed V and J ends, which lost 4 bases and 2 bases, there was a span of 13 bases. Germline-derived CDR1 and CDR2 are SGDLS and YYNGEE. This CDR3 contains 15 residues. The CDR3, as DNA: TGTGCCAGCAGCATCCTAGGGACAACTGGAAACACCATATATTTT. Translated: CASSILGTTGNTIYF. The full variable domain, rest sourced from reference TRBV9 and TRBJ1-3, is DSGVTQTPKHLITATGQRVTLRCSPRSGDLSVYWYQQSLDQGLQFLIQYYNGEERAKGNILERFSAQQFPDLHSELNLSSLELGDSALYFCASSILGTTGNTIYFGEGSWLTVV.

CDR3 nucleotides: TGCAGCGTTGATCCCCACTCCTTGGTAACAGGGGCGAAGGGCTACACCTTC. This gives the protein CSVDPHSLVTGAKGYTF. The chain is built from TRBV29-1 and TRBJ1-2; TRBD1 matches at 7 bases. This CDR3 has 17 residues. Per the germline V gene, CDR1 is SQVTM and CDR2 is ANQGSEA. Unmatched junction bases numbered 21, after V lost 3 bases and J lost 8 bases.

The rearrangement joins TRBV5-1 to TRBJ1-5; D remains ambiguous. Germline V CDR1 and CDR2: SGHRS, YFSETQ. The CDR3 loop spans 19 amino acids. The V end was cut by 7 bases, the J end by 0 bases, with 26 bases between. Here the CDR3 reads CASSPGVSTDLYSNQPQHF. In nucleotides, the CDR3 is TGCGCCAGCTCCCCCGGGGTGAGCACTGACCTCTATAGCAATCAGCCCCAGCATTTT. The whole variable domain, remainder taken from reference TRBV5-1 and TRBJ1-5, is KAGVTQTPRYLIKTRGQQVTLSCSPISGHRSVSWYQQTPGQGLQFLFEYFSETQRNKGNFPGRFSGRQFSNSRSEMNVSTLELGDSALYLCASSPGVSTDLYSNQPQHFGDGTRLSIL.

J is TRBJ1-5 and V is TRBV18; the D is unclear. This CDR3 is 14 amino acids long. Per the germline V gene, CDR1 is KGHSH and CDR2 is LQKENI. V was pared by 2 bases and J by 3 bases, with 8 bases between. CDR3 sequence: CASSPGVFNQPQHF. The CDR3 bases are TGTGCCAGCTCACCAGGGGTCTTCAATCAGCCCCAGCATTTT.

The chain couples TRBV6-5 to TRBJ1-2, with unresolved D. Trimming took 0 bases from V and 0 from J, leaving 11 bases between them. This CDR3 spans 16 amino acids. Germline V CDR1 and CDR2: MNHEY, SVGAGI. The CDR3 reads CASSYSVGGANYGYTF. Here the CDR3 DNA reads TGTGCCAGCAGTTACTCGGTCGGCGGAGCTAACTATGGCTACACCTTC.